Below are 20 T cell receptor beta chains sequenced from a single sample in a study of T-cell reconstitution after alpha-beta-depleted transplantation in children. Library preparation (for TCRbeta) was performed with unique molecular identifiers. TCRdb independently ran MiXCR on the PCR reads; one entry per CDR3 protein. The sample comprises about 17,000 distinct CDR3 sequences, under 15% of which are singletons, and around two thirds rests with the top ten. Sequenced here: PBMCs, mostly from graft donor cells, sampled 180 days after TCRalphabeta/CD19-depleted stem cell transplant. The receptor source for this set is a boy under two years old who had a stem cell transplant for Wiskott-Aldrich syndrome, so the T cells may come from the graft donor.

This clonotype showed up many times. The genes are TRBV4-1 and TRBJ1-4; D is undetermined. This CDR3 is 18 amino acids long. Looked up from germline, CDR1 is MGHRA and CDR2 is YSYEKL. Trimming removed 0 bases from V and 0 bases from J, with 14 bases in between. The CDR3 nucleotides read TGCGCCAGCAGCCAAGACTCTGTAGGACCGACAACTAATGAAAAACTGTTTTTT. Amino acids: CASSQDSVGPTTNEKLFF.

This clonotype has just a few counts. The chain recombines TRBV20-1 with TRBJ2-3, with TRBD2 matching 7 bases. The CDR3 loop spans 13 amino acids. CDR1 and CDR2 from the germline V gene are DFQATT and SNEGSKA (reference sequence). V lost 6 bases, J lost 6 bases, and 9 bases stayed unmatched. The DNA of the CDR3 is TGCAGTGCCAGGGAGGGCTCAGCGGATACGCAGTATTTT. Amino acids: CSAREGSADTQYF.

The chain combines TRBV21-1 with TRBJ2-7; the D call TRBD2 from the table was never checked on the DNA. TRBV21-1 is noted as a pseudogene. The length of the CDR3 is 15 residues. The DNA of the CDR3 is TGTGCCAGCAGCCCCCGGACTAGCGGGAATACGAGGCAGTACTTC. Protein sequence: CASSPRTSGNTRQYF.

This clonotype was detected ten times or more. The chain recombines TRBV28 with TRBJ2-5; possibly TRBD1 for D (6 bases). Germline CDR1 MDHEN, CDR2 SYDVKM. Trimming stripped 3 bases from V and 2 bases from J, with 13 bases between. This CDR3 is built from 15 residues. The CDR3 spells CASSLRRGYQETQYF. DNA for the CDR3: TGTGCCAGCAGTTTGCGCAGGGGTTATCAAGAGACCCAGTACTTC.

This clonotype was seen a handful of times. CDR3 DNA sequence: TGTGCCAGCAGCTTATGGGGCCACGGACAGGGAGAAACTAATGAAAAACTGTTTTTT. Protein: CASSLWGHGQGETNEKLFF. The rearrangement joins TRBV11-1 to TRBJ1-4; 8 bases agree with TRBD1. The CDR3 extends over 19 amino acids. Germline lookup yields CDR1 SGHAT and CDR2 FQDESV (reference sequence). The J segment lost 1 base and the V segment lost 2 bases, leaving 12 bases of the junction unmatched.

At least ten counts were recorded for this clonotype. The chain carries TRBV18 and TRBJ1-1; D possibly corresponds to TRBD1 (5 bases). The CDR3 length is 13 residues. The germline V gene has CDR1 KGHSH and CDR2 LQKENI. V gave up 1 base and J gave up 7 bases, with 10 bases separating them. The CDR3 region has the DNA TGTGCCAGCTCACCACGGGACGGGAGTGAAGCTTTCTTT. Its protein product is CASSPRDGSEAFF.

Many counts were recorded for this clonotype. V gene TRBV4-3 combines with J gene TRBJ2-7; D is uncertain. Germline lookup yields CDR1 LGHNA and CDR2 YSLEER. The V end was cut by 0 bases, the J end by 6 bases, with 15 bases between. The length of the CDR3 is 15 residues. The CDR3 DNA is TGCGCCAGCAGCCAAGATGCATTCGACGGCGGCGAGCAGTACTTC. Encoded protein: CASSQDAFDGGEQYF.

This clonotype appeared many times. V is TRBV5-5 and J is TRBJ2-6, with D hard to call. This CDR3 region has 15 residues. CDR1 and CDR2 (germline): SGHKS, YYEKEE (reference sequence). V was trimmed by 1 base and J by 4 bases, leaving 9 bases between them. This CDR3 reads CASSLLGGGANVLTF. CDR3 in DNA: TGTGCCAGCAGCTTGTTAGGCGGAGGGGCCAACGTCCTGACTTTC.

The chain recombines TRBV18 with TRBJ2-3; D possibly corresponds to TRBD2 (6 bases). This CDR3 comprises 15 residues. CDR1 is KGHSH, CDR2 LQKENI, per germline. The germline V and J ends were trimmed by 4 bases and 5 bases, with 16 bases remaining between them. CDR3 region: CASSQFGGTGDTQYF. CDR3 coding DNA: TGTGCCAGCTCACAATTTGGCGGGACGGGAGATACGCAGTATTTT. Looking up the rest from reference TRBV18 and TRBJ2-3 gives the full variable domain: NAGVMQNPRHLVRRRGQEARLRCSPMKGHSHVYWYRQLPEEGLKFMVYLQKENIIDESGMPKERFSAEFPKEGPSILRIQQVVRGDSAAYFCASSQFGGTGDTQYFGPGTRLTVL.

This clonotype was observed at least ten times. The rearrangement joins TRBV3-1 to TRBJ1-1; possibly TRBD1 for D (5 bases). This CDR3 spans 15 amino acids. V lost 3 bases to trimming and J lost 6 bases, with 17 bases between them. Germline CDR1 and CDR2: LGHDT and YNNKEL (reference sequence). The CDR3 coding sequence is TGTGCCAGCAGCCAGCCTGACGGGGGTTCCGCTGAAGCTTTCTTT. It translates to CASSQPDGGSAEAFF.

The chain employs TRBV20-1 and TRBJ2-1, with 8 bases identical to TRBD2. With V trimmed by 4 bases and J by 1 base, 9 bases remained unmatched. Germline V lookup: CDR1 DFQATT, CDR2 SNEGSKA (reference sequence). The CDR3 sequence is 16 residues long. The CDR3 reads CSATSGSGGSYNEQFF. Here the CDR3 DNA reads TGCAGTGCTACCTCGGGGAGCGGGGGTTCCTACAATGAGCAGTTCTTC.

The table lists this clonotype with many counts. This chain links TRBV7-2 with TRBJ2-1; D might be TRBD2 (6 bases). This CDR3 contains 15 residues. Between the trimmed V and J ends, which lost 1 base and 10 bases, there was a span of 17 bases. Germline V gene sequence: CDR1 SGHTA, CDR2 FQGNSA. The DNA of the CDR3 is TGTGCCAGCAGCTTAGAATTTCTGGGGGGTTGGGAGCAGTTCTTC. It encodes CASSLEFLGGWEQFF.

A few counts support this clonotype. The V call is TRBV4-3, the J call TRBJ2-1; D is unresolved. Trimming left V 0 bases short and J 4 bases short, with 4 bases between. Germline loops: CDR1 LGHNA, CDR2 YSLEER. The CDR3 contains 13 residues. Here the CDR3 DNA reads TGCGCCAGCAGCCAAGATTGGTACAATGAGCAGTTCTTC. This translates into CASSQDWYNEQFF.

This clonotype was observed many times. The J gene is TRBJ2-5, the V gene TRBV7-2; 9 bases align to TRBD2. The germline CDR1 and CDR2 sequences are SGHTA and FQGNSA. With V trimmed by 1 base and J by 6 bases, 9 bases remained unmatched. The CDR3 is 16 amino acids. In DNA, the CDR3 is TGTGCCAGCAGCTTAGATTGGGTTAGCGGGAGAAAGACCCAGTACTTC. Its protein product is CASSLDWVSGRKTQYF.

This clonotype has a count of ten or more. The chain employs TRBV5-1 and TRBJ2-7; D may be TRBD1 (6 bases). Per the germline V gene, CDR1 is SGHRS and CDR2 is YFSETQ. This CDR3 is 16 amino acids long. V lost 2 bases and J 3 bases, leaving 18 bases between the germline ends. CDR3 coding DNA: TGCGCCAGCAGCTTCCGCCGGAGAGGGGACAACTACGAGCAGTACTTC. Translation: CASSFRRRGDNYEQYF.

The chain couples TRBV20-1 to TRBJ2-5, with 8 nucleotides matching TRBD2. The V segment lost 6 bases and the J segment 5 bases; nucleotides outside the gene matches: 14. CDR3 size: 15 residues. Germline loops: CDR1 DFQATT, CDR2 SNEGSKA (reference sequence). CDR3 DNA: TGCAGTGCGGGGTGGCTAGCGGGCTCTGGGGAGACCCAGTACTTC. It codes for CSAGWLAGSGETQYF.

This clonotype was seen many times. The genes are TRBV12-3 or TRBV12-4 and TRBJ2-3; D not certain. The CDR3 runs 12 residues. Trimming shortened V by 4 bases and J by 5 bases, and 7 bases separated the two germline ends. The CDR3, as DNA: TGTGCCAGCAGTTCGAGTGGAGATACGCAGTATTTT. Translating it yields CASSSSGDTQYF.

The chain carries TRBV30 and TRBJ2-1, with 8 bases fitting TRBD2. Losses at the gene ends were 4 bases for V and 5 bases for J; bases not matched to a gene: 13. CDR3 length: 16 residues. Germline-derived CDR1 and CDR2 are GTSNPN and SVGIG (reference sequence). The CDR3 loop is CAWTWRRSGRHNEQFF. In nucleotides, the CDR3 is TGTGCCTGGACGTGGAGAAGAAGCGGGAGACACAATGAGCAGTTCTTC.

This clonotype was counted only a few times. This chain connects TRBV5-6 to TRBJ1-2; tentative D call: TRBD1 (6 bases). The germline CDR1 and CDR2 sequences are SGHDT and YYEEEE. The ends were cut back, 4 bases at V and 4 bases at J, with 14 bases in the middle. CDR3 length: 14 residues. The CDR3 sequence is CASSLTGWAYGYTF. The CDR3 DNA reads as TGTGCCAGCAGCCTCACAGGGTGGGCCTATGGCTACACCTTC.

Ten or more counts support this clonotype. The chain is built from TRBV9 and TRBJ1-4; TRBD1 matches at 8 bases. CDR1 is SGDLS, CDR2 YYNGEE, per germline. The CDR3 is 19 residues long. Trimming took 0 bases from V and 0 from J; bases not matched to a gene: 10. CDR3 nucleotide sequence: TGTGCCAGCAGCGTAGATGCAGGGGGCGGGACCACAACTAATGAAAAACTGTTTTTT. Protein: CASSVDAGGGTTTNEKLFF.